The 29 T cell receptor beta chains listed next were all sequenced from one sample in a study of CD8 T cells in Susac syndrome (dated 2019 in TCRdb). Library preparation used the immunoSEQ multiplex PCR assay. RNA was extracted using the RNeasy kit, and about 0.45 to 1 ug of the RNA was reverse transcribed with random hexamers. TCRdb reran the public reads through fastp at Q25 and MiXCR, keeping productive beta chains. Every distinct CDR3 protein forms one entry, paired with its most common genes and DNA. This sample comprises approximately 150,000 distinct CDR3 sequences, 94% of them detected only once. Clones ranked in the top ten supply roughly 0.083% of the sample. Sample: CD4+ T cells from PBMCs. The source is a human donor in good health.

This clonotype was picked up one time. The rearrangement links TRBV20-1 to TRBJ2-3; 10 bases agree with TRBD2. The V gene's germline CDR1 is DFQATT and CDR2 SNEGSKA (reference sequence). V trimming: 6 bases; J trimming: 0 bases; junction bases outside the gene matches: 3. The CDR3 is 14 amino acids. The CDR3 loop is CSAMTSGSTDTQYF. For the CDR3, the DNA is TGCAGTGCCATGACTAGCGGGAGCACAGATACGCAGTATTTT.

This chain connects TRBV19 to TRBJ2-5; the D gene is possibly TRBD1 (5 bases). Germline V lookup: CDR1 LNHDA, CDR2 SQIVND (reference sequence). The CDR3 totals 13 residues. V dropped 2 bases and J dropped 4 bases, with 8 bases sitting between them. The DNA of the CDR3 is TGTGCCAGTAGTATACGAAGGGGAGAGACCCAGTACTTC. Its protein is CASSIRRGETQYF.

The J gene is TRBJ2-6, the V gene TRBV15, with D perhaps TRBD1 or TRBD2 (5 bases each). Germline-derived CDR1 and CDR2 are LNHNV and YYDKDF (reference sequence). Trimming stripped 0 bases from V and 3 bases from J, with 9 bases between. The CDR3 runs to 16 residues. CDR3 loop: CATSRDGGFGANVLTF. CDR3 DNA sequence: TGTGCCACCAGCAGAGATGGGGGTTTTGGGGCCAACGTCCTGACTTTC.

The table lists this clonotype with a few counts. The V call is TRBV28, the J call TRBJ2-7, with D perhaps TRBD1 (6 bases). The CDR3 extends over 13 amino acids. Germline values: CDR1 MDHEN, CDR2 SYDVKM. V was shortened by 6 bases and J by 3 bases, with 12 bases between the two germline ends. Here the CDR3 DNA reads TGTGCCAGCAGCCGGACAGACCTCTACGAGCAGTACTTC. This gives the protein CASSRTDLYEQYF.

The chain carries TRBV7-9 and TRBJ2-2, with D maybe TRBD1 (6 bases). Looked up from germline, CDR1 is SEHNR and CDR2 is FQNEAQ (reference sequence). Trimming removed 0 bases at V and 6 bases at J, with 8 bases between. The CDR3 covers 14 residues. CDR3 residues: CASSLAQGPGELFF. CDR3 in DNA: TGTGCCAGCAGCTTAGCACAGGGTCCCGGGGAGCTGTTTTTT.

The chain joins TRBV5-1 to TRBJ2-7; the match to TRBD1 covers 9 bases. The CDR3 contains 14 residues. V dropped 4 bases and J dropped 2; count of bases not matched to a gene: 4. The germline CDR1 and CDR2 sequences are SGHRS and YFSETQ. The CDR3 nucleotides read TGCGCCAGCAGCCACCGGGACAGGGCCTACGAGCAGTACTTC. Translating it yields CASSHRDRAYEQYF.

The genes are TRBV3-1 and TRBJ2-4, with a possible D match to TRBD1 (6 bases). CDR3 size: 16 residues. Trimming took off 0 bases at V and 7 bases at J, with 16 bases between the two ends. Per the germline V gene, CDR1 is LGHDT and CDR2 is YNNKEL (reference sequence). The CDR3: CASSQDLVAGANIQYF. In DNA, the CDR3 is TGTGCCAGCAGCCAAGATCTGGTGGCAGGGGCCAACATTCAGTACTTC.

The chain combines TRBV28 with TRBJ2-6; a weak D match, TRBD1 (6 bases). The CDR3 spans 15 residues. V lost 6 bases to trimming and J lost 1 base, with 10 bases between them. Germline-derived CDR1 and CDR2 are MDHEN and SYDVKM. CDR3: CASRHQGSGANVLTF. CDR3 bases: TGTGCCAGCAGGCATCAGGGGTCTGGGGCCAACGTCCTGACTTTC.

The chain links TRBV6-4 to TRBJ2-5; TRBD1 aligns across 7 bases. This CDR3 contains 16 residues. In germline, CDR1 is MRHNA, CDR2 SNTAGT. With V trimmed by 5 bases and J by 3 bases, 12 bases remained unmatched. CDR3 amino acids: CASSMAPRDREETQYF. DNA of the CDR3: TGTGCCAGCAGTATGGCCCCCCGGGACAGAGAAGAGACCCAGTACTTC.

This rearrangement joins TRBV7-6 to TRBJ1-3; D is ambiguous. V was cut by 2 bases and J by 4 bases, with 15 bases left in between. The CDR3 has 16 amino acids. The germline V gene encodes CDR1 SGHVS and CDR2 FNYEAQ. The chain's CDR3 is CASSLSRTLKGNTIYF. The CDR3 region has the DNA TGTGCCAGCAGCTTAAGTAGGACCCTAAAGGGAAACACCATATATTTT.

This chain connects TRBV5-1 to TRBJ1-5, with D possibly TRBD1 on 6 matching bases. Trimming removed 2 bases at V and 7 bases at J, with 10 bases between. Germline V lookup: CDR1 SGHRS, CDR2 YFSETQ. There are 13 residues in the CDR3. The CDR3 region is CASSFTGAQPQHF. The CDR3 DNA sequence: TGCGCCAGCAGCTTCACGGGGGCGCAGCCCCAGCATTTT.

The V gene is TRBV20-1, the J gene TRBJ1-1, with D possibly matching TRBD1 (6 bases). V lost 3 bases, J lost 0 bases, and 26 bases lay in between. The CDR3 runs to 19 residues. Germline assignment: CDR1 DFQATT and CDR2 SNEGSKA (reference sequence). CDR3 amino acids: CSASHPLDFRGSMNTEAFF. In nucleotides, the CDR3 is TGCAGTGCTAGTCACCCGCTAGACTTCAGGGGCTCAATGAACACTGAAGCTTTCTTT.

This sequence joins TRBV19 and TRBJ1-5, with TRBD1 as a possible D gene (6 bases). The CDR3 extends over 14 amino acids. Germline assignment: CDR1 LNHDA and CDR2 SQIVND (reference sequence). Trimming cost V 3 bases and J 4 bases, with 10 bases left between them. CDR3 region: CASSIHTGNQPQHF. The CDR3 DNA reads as TGTGCCAGTAGTATCCATACAGGGAATCAGCCCCAGCATTTT.

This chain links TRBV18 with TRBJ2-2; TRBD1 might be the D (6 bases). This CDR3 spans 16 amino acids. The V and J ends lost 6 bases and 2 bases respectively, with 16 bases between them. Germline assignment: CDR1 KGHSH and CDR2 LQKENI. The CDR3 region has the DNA TGTGCCAGCTCTCACAACAGGGAAATCAACACCGGGGAGCTGTTTTTT. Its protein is CASSHNREINTGELFF. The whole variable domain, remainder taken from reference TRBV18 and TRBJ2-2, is NAGVMQNPRHLVRRRGQEARLRCSPMKGHSHVYWYRQLPEEGLKFMVYLQKENIIDESGMPKERFSAEFPKEGPSILRIQQVVRGDSAAYFCASSHNREINTGELFFGEGSRLTVL.

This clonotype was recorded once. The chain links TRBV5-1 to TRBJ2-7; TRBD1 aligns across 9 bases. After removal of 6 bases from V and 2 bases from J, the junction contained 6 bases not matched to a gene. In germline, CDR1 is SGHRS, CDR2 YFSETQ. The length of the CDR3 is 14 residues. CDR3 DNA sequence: TGCGCCAGCAACCCCGGGACAGGGACCTACGAGCAGTACTTC. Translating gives CASNPGTGTYEQYF.

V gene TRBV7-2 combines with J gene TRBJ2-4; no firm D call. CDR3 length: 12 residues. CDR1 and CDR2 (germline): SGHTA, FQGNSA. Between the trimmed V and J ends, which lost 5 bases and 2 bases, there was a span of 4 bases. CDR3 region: CASSPPKNIQYF. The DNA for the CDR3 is TGTGCCAGCAGCCCCCCCAAAAACATTCAGTACTTC.

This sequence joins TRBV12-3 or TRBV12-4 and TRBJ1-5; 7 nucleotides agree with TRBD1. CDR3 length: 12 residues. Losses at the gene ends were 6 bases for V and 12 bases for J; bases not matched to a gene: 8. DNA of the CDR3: TGTGCCAGCAGCTTGACAGGGATGGTCCAGCATTTT. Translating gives CASSLTGMVQHF.

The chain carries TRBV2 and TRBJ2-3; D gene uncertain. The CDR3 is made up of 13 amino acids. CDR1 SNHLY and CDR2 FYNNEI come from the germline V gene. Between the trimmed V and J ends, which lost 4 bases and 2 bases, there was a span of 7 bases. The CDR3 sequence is CASSALLTDTQYF. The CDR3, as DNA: TGTGCCAGCAGTGCTTTACTCACAGATACGCAGTATTTT.

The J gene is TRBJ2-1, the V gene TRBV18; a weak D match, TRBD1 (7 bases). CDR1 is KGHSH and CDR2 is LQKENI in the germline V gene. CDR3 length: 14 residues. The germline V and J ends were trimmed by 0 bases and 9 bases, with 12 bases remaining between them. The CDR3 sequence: CASSPPDRRGEQFF. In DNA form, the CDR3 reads TGTGCCAGCTCACCACCGGACAGGCGGGGTGAGCAGTTCTTC. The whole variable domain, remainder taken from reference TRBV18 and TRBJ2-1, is NAGVMQNPRHLVRRRGQEARLRCSPMKGHSHVYWYRQLPEEGLKFMVYLQKENIIDESGMPKERFSAEFPKEGPSILRIQQVVRGDSAAYFCASSPPDRRGEQFFGPGTRLTVL.

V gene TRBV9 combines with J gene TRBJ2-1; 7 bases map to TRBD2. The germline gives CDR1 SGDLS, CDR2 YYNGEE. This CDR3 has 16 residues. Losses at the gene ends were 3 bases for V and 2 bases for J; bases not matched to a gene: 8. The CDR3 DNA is TGTGCCAGCAGCGATAAGACTAGCCCGCCCTACAATGAGCAGTTCTTC. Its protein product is CASSDKTSPPYNEQFF.

CDR3 sequence reads: CASSEMAGLPYEQYF. CDR3 nucleotides: TGTGCCAGCAGTGAGATGGCGGGCCTACCCTACGAGCAGTACTTC. This chain links TRBV2 with TRBJ2-7; a possible D gene is TRBD2 (5 bases). CDR1 is SNHLY, CDR2 FYNNEI, per germline. The V gene lost 3 bases and the J gene lost 2 bases, with 14 bases spanning the gap. This CDR3 has 15 residues.

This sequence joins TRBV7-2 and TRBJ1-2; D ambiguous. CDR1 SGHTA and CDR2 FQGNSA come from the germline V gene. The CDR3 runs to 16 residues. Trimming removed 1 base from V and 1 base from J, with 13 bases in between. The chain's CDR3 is CASSLDVRQINYGYTF. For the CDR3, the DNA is TGTGCCAGCAGCTTAGACGTGCGGCAGATTAACTATGGCTACACCTTC.

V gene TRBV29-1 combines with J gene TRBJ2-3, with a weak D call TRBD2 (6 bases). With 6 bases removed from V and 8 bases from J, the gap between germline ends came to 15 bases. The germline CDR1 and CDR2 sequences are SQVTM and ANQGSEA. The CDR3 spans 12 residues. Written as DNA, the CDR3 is TGCAGCGTAATCCGGGAGAGTGGTACGCAGTATTTT. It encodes CSVIRESGTQYF.

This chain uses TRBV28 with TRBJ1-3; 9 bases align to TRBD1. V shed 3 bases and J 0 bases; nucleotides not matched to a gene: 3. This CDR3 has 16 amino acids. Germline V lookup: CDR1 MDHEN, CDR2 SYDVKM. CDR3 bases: TGTGCCAGCAGTTTGGGGGGACAGGGCTCTGGAAACACCATATATTTT. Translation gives CASSLGGQGSGNTIYF.

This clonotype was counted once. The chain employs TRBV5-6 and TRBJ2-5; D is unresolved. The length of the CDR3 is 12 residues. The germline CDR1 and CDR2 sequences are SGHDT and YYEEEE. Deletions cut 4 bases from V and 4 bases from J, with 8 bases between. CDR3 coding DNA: TGTGCCAGCAGCATAAAAAGAGAGACCCAGTACTTC. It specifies CASSIKRETQYF.

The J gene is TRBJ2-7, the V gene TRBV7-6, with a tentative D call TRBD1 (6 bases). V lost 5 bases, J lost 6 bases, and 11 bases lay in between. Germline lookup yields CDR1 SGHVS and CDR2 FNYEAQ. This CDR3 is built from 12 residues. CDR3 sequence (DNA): TGTGCCAGCAGCCCACGAGGGGGCGAGCAGTACTTC. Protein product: CASSPRGGEQYF.

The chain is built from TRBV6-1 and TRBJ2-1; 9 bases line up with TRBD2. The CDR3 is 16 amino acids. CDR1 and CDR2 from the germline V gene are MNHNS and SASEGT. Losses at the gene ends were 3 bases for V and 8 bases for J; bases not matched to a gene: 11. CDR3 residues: CASSDVRSVAGDEQFF. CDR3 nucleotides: TGTGCCAGCAGTGATGTAAGGTCCGTAGCGGGGGATGAGCAGTTCTTC.

CDR3 nucleotides: TGCAGCGTTCAGCAGGGTTTTATCGCAGATACGCAGTATTTT. Translated, it gives CSVQQGFIADTQYF. The gene calls are TRBV29-1 and TRBJ2-3; D may be TRBD1 (5 bases). The CDR3 covers 14 residues. V lost 5 bases to trimming and J lost 4 bases, with 16 bases between them. Germline-derived CDR1 and CDR2 are SQVTM and ANQGSEA.

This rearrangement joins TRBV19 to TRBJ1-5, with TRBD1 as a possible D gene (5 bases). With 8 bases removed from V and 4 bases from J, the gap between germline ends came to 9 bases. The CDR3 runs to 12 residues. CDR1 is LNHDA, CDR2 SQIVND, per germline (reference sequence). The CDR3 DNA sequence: TGTGCCAGTGCTCAGGGAAATCAGCCCCAGCATTTT. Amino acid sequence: CASAQGNQPQHF.